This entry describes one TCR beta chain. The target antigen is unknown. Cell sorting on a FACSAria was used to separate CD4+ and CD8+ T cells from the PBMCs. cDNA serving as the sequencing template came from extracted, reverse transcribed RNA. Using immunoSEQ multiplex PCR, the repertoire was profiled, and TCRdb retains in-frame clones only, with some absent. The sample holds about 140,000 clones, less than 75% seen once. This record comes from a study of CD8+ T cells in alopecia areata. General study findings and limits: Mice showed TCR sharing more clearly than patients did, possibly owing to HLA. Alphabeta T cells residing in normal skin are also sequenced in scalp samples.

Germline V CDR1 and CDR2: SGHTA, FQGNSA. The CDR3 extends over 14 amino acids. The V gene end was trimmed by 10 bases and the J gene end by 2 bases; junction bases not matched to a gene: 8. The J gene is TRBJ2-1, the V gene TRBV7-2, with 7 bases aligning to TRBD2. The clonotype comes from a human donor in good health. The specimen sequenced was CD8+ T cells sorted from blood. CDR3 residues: CATRGEGTYNEQFF. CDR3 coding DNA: TGTGCCACCCGGGGGGAGGGGACCTACAATGAGCAGTTCTTC. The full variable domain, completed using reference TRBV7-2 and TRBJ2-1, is GAGVSQSPSNKVTEKGKDVELRCDPISGHTALYWYRQSLGQGLEFLIYFQGNSAPDKSGLPSDRFSAERTGGSVSTLTIQRTQQEDSAVYLCATRGEGTYNEQFFGPGTRLTVL.